The source of this T cell receptor beta chain is a study of T cell changes during pregnancy in multiple sclerosis. Here immunoSEQ multiplex PCR was the method, and the copy in TCRdb shows in-frame clones only, minus some. The sample yields tens of thousands of clones, over 80% seen once. V was shortened by 6 bases and J by 4 bases, with 9 bases between the two germline ends. CDR1 MNHEY and CDR2 SVGAGI come from the germline V gene. The CDR3 extends over 13 amino acids. The chain couples TRBV6-5 to TRBJ1-4; D is perhaps TRBD1 (6 bases). The TCR was taken from a female donor in good health, enrolled as a control in a pregnancy study. This specimen was peripheral blood, taken in the third trimester of pregnancy. CDR3: CASSWTVNEKLFF. CDR3 DNA: TGTGCCAGCAGCTGGACAGTTAATGAAAAACTGTTTTTT.